The present T cell receptor beta chain was sequenced within a study of beta chain features in type 1 diabetes. Study-wide results and caveats: Because the template was cDNA, high-expressing cells might be over-represented. A closer apparent resemblance between naive, central memory and Treg TCRB repertoires was seen in patients than in healthy donors.

The authors reverse transcribed all of the isolated RNA, so sequencing captured expressed TCRB transcripts. Only in-frame clones appear in the TCRdb table, and some are missing; sequencing was by immunoSEQ multiplex PCR. The sample carries hundreds of thousands of clones, approximately 9.9% recorded once. V lost 0 bases and J lost 5, with 10 bases in between. This CDR3 spans 14 amino acids. Germline CDR1 reads LGHNA; CDR2 reads YSLEER. This clone was counted a few times. No antigen is known for it. The gene calls are TRBV4-3 and TRBJ2-5; unclear D gene. The sequenced material came from naive CD4+ T cells from blood. The origin of this receptor is a woman aged 25 to 39 in good health. CDR3 sequence: CASSQEASFETQYF. The CDR3 DNA follows: TGCGCCAGCAGCCAAGAGGCTAGTTTTGAGACCCAGTACTTC.